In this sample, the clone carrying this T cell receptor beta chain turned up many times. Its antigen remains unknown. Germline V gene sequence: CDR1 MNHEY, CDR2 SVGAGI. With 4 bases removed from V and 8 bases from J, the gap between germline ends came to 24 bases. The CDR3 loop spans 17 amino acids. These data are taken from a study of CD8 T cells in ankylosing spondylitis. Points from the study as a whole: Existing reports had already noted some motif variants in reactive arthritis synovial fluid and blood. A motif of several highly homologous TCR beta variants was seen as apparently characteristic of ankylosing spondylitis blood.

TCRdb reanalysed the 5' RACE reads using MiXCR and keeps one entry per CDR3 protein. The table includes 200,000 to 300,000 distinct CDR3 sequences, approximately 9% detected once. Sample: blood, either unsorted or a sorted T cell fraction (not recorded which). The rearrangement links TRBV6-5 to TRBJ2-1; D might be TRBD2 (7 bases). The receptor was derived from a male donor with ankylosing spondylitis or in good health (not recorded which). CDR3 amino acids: CASSSPLAGGGLDEQFF. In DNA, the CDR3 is TGTGCCAGCAGTTCCCCGTTAGCTGGGGGGGGCTTGGATGAGCAGTTCTTC.